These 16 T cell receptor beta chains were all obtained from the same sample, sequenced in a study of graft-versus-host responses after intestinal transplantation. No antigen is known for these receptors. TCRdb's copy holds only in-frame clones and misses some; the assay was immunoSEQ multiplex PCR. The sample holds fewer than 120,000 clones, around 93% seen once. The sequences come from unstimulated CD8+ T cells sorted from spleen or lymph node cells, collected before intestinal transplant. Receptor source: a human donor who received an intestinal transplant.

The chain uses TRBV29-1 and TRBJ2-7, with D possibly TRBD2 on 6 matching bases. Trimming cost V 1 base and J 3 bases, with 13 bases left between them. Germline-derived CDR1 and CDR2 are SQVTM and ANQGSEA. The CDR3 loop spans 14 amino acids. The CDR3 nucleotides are TGCAGCGTTGAAGTTGCGACGGGGGTCTACGAGCAGTACTTC. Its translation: CSVEVATGVYEQYF.

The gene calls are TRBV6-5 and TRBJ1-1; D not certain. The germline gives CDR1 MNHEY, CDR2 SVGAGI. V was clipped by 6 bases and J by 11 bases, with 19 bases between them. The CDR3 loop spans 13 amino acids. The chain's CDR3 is CASSDLRHLSAFF. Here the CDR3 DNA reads TGTGCCAGCAGCGACCTAAGACACTTATCGGCTTTCTTT.

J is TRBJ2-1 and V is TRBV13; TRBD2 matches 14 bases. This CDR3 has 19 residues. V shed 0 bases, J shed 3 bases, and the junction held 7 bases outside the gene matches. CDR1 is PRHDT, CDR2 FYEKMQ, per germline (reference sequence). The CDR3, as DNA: TGTGCCAGCAGCTTAGGGACTAGCGGGAGGGCCACCAGCTACAATGAGCAGTTCTTC. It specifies CASSLGTSGRATSYNEQFF. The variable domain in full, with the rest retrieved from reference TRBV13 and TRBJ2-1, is AAGVIQSPRHLIKEKRETATLKCYPIPRHDTVYWYQQGPGQDPQFLISFYEKMQSDKGSIPDRFSAQQFSDYHSELNMSSLELGDSALYFCASSLGTSGRATSYNEQFFGPGTRLTVL.

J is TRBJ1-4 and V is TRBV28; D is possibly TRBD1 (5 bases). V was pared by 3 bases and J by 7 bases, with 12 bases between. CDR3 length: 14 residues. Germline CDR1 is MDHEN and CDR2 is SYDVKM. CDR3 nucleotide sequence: TGTGCCAGCAGTTTTGGGTCAGGGAGTGAAAAACTGTTTTTT. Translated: CASSFGSGSEKLFF.

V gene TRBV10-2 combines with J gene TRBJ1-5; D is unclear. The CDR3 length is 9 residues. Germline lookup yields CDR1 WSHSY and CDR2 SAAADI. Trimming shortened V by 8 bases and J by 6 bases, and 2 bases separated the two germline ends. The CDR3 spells CASGQPQHF. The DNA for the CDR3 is TGCGCCAGCGGTCAGCCCCAGCATTTT.

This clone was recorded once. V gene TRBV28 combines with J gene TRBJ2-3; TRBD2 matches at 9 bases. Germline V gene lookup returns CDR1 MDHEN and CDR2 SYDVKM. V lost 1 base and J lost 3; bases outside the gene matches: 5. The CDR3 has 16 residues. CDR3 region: CASSLSMGLATDTQYF. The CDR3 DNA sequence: TGTGCCAGCAGTTTATCGATGGGACTAGCAACAGATACGCAGTATTTT. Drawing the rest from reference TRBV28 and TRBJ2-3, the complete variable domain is DVKVTQSSRYLVKRTGEKVFLECVQDMDHENMFWYRQDPGLGLRLIYFSYDVKMKEKGDIPEGYSVSREKKERFSLILESASTNQTSMYLCASSLSMGLATDTQYFGPGTRLTVL.

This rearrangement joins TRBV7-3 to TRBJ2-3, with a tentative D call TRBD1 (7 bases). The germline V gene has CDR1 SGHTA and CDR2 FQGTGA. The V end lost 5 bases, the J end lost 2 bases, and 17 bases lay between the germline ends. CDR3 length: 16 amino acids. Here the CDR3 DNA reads TGTGCCAGCAGCGCGGGGACAGAGAGCCTCACAGATACGCAGTATTTT. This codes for CASSAGTESLTDTQYF.

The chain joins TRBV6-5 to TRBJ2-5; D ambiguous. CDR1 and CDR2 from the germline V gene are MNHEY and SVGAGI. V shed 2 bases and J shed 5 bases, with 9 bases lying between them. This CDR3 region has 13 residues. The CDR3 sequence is CASSYRVDETQYF. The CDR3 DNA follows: TGTGCCAGCAGTTACCGGGTGGACGAGACCCAGTACTTC.

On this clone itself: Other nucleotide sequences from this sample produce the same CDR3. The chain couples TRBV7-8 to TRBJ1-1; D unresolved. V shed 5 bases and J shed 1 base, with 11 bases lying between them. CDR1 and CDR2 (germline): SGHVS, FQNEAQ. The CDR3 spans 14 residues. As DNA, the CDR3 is TGTGCCAGCAGCGATAGGACGGCGAACACTGAAGCTTTCTTT. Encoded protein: CASSDRTANTEAFF.

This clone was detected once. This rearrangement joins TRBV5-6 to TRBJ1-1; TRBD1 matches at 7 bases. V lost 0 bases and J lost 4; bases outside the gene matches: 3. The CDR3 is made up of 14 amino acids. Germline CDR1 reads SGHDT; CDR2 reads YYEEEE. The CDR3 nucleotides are TGTGCCAGCAGCTTGGTAAACAGGGGCACTGAAGCTTTCTTT. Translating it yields CASSLVNRGTEAFF.

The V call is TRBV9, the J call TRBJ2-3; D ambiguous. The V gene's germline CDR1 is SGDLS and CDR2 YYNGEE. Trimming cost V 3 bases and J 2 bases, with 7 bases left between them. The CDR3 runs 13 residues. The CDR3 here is CASSAHPTDTQYF. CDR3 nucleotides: TGTGCCAGCAGCGCCCACCCCACAGATACGCAGTATTTT.

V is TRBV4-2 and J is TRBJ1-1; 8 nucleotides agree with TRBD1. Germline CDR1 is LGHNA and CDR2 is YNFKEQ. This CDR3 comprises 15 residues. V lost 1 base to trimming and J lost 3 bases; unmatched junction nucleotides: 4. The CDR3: CASSQGPTGDTEAFF. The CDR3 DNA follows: TGTGCCAGCAGCCAAGGCCCGACAGGGGACACTGAAGCTTTCTTT.

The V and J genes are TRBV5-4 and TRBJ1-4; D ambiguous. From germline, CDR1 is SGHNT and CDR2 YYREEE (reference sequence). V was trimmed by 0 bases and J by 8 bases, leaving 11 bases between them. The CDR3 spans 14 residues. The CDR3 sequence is CASSLAGGNEKLFF. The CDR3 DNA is TGTGCCAGCAGCTTGGCGGGCGGGAACGAAAAACTGTTTTTT.

CDR3 in DNA: TGTGCCAGCGGTTGGGGACAGGGCTACGAGCAGTACTTC. It translates to CASGWGQGYEQYF. V is TRBV7-6 and J is TRBJ2-7, with 9 bases lining up with TRBD1. Germline lookup yields CDR1 SGHVS and CDR2 FNYEAQ. This CDR3 has 13 amino acids. J gave up 3 bases and V 8 bases, and 5 bases lay outside the gene matches. Variable domain in full (rest from reference TRBV7-6 and TRBJ2-7): GAGVSQSPRYKVTKRGQDVALRCDPISGHVSLYWYRQALGQGPEFLTYFNYEAQQDKSGLPNDRFSAERPEGSISTLTIQRTEQRDSAMYRCASGWGQGYEQYFGPGTRLTVT.

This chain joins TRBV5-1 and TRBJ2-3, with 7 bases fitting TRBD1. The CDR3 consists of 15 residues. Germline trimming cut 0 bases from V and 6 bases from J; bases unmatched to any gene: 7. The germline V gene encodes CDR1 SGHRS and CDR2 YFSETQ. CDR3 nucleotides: TGCGCCAGCAGCTTGGAGGACAGGAACACGGATACGCAGTATTTT. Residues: CASSLEDRNTDTQYF.

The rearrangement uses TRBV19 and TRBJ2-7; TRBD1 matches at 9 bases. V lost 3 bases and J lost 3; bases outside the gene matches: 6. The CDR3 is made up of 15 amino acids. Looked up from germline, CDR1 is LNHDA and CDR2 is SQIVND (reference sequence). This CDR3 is CASSMGTGTRYEQYF. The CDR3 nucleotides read TGTGCCAGTAGTATGGGGACAGGGACCCGCTACGAGCAGTACTTC.